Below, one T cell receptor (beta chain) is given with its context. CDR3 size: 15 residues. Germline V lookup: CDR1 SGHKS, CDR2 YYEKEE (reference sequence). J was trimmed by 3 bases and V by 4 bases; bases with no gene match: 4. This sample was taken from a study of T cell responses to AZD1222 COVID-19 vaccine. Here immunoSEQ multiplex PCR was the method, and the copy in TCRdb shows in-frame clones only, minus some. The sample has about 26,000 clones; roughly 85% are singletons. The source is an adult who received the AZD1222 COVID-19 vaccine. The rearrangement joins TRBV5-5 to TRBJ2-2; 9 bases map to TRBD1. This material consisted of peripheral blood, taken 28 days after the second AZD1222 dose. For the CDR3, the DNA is TGTGCCAGCAGCCGGGACAGGGCATACACCGGGGAGCTGTTTTTT. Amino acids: CASSRDRAYTGELFF.